The sequence of this TCR beta chain was determined in a study of T-cell memory formation after mild COVID-19. About the research overall: Largely, the TCR clusters proved donor specific.

TCRdb recomputed calls from the 5' RACE reads with MiXCR, one row per CDR3 protein. In the table there are about 340,000 distinct CDR3 sequences, about 16% of which are singletons. The germline V gene encodes CDR1 GTSNPN and CDR2 SVGIG (reference sequence). The CDR3 loop spans 12 amino acids. Trimming pared 6 bases from V and 7 bases from J, leaving 15 bases between. This sequence joins TRBV30 and TRBJ1-2; no firm D call. Sequencing input: PBMCs or a T cell subset sorted from them (not recorded which). The origin of this receptor is a man in his late teens or twenties who had mild COVID-19 (a few samples of this study predate the infection). Cell type and time point are not known. The CDR3 is CACFGEVAGYTF. For the CDR3, the DNA is TGTGCCTGTTTCGGGGAAGTCGCTGGCTACACCTTC.